The entry below describes one T cell receptor (beta chain). The primer mix had 60 Vbeta and 13 Jbeta primers. Profiling relied on immunoSEQ multiplex PCR, and the TCRdb table lists in-frame clones only, not all of them. The sample comprises 200,000 or so clones, around four fifths of which are singletons, and under 7.5% rests with the top ten. This entry belongs to a study of cytomegalovirus exposure and HLA in healthy donors. Germline trimming cut 0 bases from V and 3 bases from J; bases unmatched to any gene: 5. CDR3 size: 16 residues. Per germline, CDR1 LGHNA and CDR2 YNFKEQ. The clonotype was recovered from a woman aged 45-60 years in good health and CMV-seropositive. The rearrangement joins TRBV4-2 to TRBJ2-7, with 10 bases that match TRBD2. Sequenced input: PBMCs. The CDR3 sequence: CASSQELASGSYEQYF. The DNA for the CDR3 is TGTGCCAGCAGCCAAGAACTGGCTAGCGGGAGCTACGAGCAGTACTTC.